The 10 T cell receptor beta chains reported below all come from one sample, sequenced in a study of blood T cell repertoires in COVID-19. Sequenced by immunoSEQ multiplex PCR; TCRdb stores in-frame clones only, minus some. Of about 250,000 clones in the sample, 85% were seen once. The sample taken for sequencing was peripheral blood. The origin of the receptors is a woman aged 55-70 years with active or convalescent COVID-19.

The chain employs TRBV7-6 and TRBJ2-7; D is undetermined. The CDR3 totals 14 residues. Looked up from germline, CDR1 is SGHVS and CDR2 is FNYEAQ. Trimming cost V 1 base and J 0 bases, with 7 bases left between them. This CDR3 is CASSLGRSSYEQYF. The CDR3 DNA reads TGTGCCAGCAGCTTAGGTCGGAGCTCCTACGAGCAGTACTTC. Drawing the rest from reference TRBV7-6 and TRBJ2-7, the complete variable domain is GAGVSQSPRYKVTKRGQDVALRCDPISGHVSLYWYRQALGQGPEFLTYFNYEAQQDKSGLPNDRFSAERPEGSISTLTIQRTEQRDSAMYRCASSLGRSSYEQYFGPGTRLTVT.

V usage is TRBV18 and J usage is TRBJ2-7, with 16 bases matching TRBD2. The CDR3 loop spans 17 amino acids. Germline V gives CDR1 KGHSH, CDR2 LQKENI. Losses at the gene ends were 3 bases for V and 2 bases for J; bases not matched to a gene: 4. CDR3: CASSPGLAGGGAYEQYF. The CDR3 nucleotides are TGTGCCAGCTCACCGGGACTAGCGGGAGGGGGAGCCTACGAGCAGTACTTC.

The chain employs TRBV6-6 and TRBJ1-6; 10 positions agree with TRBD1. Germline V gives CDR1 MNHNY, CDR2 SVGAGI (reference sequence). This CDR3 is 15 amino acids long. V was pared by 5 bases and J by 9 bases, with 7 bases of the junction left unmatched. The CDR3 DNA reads TGTGCCAGCAGTGGGCCGGGACAGGGGACTTCACCCCTCCACTTT. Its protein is CASSGPGQGTSPLHF.

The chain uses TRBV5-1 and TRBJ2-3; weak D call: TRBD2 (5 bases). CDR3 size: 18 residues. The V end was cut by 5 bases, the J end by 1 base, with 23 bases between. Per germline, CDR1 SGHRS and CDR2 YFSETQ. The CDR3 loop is CASRLQAGPPVGTDTQYF. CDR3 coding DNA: TGCGCCAGCAGATTGCAGGCGGGCCCCCCGGTAGGCACAGATACGCAGTATTTT.

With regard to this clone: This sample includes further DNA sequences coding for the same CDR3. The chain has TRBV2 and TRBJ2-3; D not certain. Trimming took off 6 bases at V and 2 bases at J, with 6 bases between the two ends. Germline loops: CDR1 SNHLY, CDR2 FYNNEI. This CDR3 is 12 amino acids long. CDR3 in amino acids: CASRADTDTQYF. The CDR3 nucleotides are TGTGCCAGCAGGGCCGACACAGATACGCAGTATTTT.

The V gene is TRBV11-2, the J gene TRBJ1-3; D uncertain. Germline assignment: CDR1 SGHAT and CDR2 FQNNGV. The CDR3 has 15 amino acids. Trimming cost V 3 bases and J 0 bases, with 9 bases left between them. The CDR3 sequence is CASSFAGNSGNTIYF. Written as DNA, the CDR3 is TGTGCCAGCAGCTTCGCAGGAAACTCTGGAAACACCATATATTTT.

The CDR3 is CATSGSTEAFF. The CDR3 bases are TGTGCCACCTCAGGGTCCACTGAAGCTTTCTTT. The rearrangement links TRBV6-5 to TRBJ1-1, with D perhaps TRBD1 (5 bases). V was trimmed by 10 bases and J by 4 bases, leaving 10 bases between them. The CDR3 contains 11 residues. CDR1 and CDR2 from the germline V gene are MNHEY and SVGAGI.

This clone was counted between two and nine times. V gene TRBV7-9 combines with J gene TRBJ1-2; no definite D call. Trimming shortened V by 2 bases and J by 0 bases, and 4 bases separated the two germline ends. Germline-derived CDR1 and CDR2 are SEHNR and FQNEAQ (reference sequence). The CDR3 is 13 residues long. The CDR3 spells CASSLQANYGYTF. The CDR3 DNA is TGTGCCAGCAGCTTACAGGCTAACTATGGCTACACCTTC.

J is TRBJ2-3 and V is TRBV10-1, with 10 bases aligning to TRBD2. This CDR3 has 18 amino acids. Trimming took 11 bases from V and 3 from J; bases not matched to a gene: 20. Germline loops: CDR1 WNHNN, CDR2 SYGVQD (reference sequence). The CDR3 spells CAGQAGGTTTSRTDTQYF. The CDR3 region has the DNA TGCGCCGGCCAAGCGGGAGGGACAACAACGTCTAGAACAGATACGCAGTATTTT.

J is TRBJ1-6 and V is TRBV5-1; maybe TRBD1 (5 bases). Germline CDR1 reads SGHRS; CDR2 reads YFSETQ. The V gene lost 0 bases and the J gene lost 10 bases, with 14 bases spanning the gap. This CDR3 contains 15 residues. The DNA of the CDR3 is TGCGCCAGCAGCTTGGGAGCAGGGATAGGATCACCCCTCCACTTT. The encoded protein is CASSLGAGIGSPLHF.